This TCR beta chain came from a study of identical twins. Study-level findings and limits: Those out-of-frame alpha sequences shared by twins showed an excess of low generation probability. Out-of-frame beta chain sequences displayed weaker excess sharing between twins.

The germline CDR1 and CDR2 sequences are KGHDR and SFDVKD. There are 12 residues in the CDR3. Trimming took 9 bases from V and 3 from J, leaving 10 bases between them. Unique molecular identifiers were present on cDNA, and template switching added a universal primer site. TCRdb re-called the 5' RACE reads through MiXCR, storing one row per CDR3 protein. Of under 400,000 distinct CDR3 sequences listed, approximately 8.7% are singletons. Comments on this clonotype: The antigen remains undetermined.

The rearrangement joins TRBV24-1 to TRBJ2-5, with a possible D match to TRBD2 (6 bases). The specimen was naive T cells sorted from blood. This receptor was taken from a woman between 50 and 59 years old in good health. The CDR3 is CATRGGEETQYF. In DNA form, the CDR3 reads TGTGCCACCCGCGGAGGGGAAGAGACCCAGTACTTC.